This T cell receptor beta chain originates from a study of metastatic and nonmetastatic thyroid tumors. Study-wide context: The comparison covered peripheral blood and tumor or nodule tissue in malignant and benign thyroid patients.

All patients were treatment-naive before thyroid surgery. Notes on the study in general: According to reports, the diversity of TCR beta was significantly higher in malignant thyroid tumors than in benign nodules, and this held in both blood and tumor samples.

As handled by the study authors: A classifier of distant metastasis in papillary thyroid cancer was built from CDR3 differences (across clinicopathological groups). TCRdb re-analyzed the PCR reads through MiXCR. TCRdb assigned the V and J calls; the authors' analysis was not used. Here the sample spans about 26,000 clones, more than 25% being singletons. By sample share, this clone is medium-sized. The antigen is undetermined. The V and J ends lost 4 bases and 4 bases respectively, with 14 bases between them. The V gene's germline CDR1 is MNHNS and CDR2 SASEGT. This CDR3 is 15 amino acids long. Sequences were obtained from blood. V and J are TRBV6-1 and TRBJ1-5; tentatively, D is TRBD1 (6 bases). This receptor was identified in a female donor with papillary thyroid cancer or a benign thyroid nodule (not recorded which). Some clones in this sample may be carry-over from other donors' samples. The CDR3 reads CASSVLGQGNQPQHF. CDR3 nucleotides: TGTGCCAGCAGTGTATTGGGGCAGGGGAATCAGCCCCAGCATTTT.